Detailed here is one T cell receptor (beta chain). Its antigen remains unknown. Sampling times: baseline, cycle 4 day 1, cycle 7 day 1. Measured with immunoSEQ multiplex PCR; TCRdb has only the in-frame clones, and not every one. The sample has some 95,000 clones, approximately 86% seen once. The V and J ends lost 5 bases and 0 bases respectively, with 10 bases between them. The CDR3 runs to 15 residues. Germline CDR1 is SGHTA and CDR2 is FQGNSA. The entry originates in a study of OX40 agonist ivuxolimab in advanced cancers. Background on the study: Males comprised 70% to 85% of the group, whose mean age was approximately 60 years (range about 20 to 90).

Broader study findings: Still undetermined is the antigen specificity of the expanded peripheral T cells. In the 0.1 to 3.0 mg/kg range, CD4+ and CD8+ blood T cells had expanded clonally by week 6.

The sequence came from an adult with an advanced solid tumor such as melanoma, head and neck, liver or kidney cancer. This chain uses TRBV7-2 with TRBJ2-2; D not certain. The sample was CD4+ or CD8+ T cells sorted from blood, taken in a trial of the OX40 agonist ivuxolimab. The CDR3 bases are TGTGCCAGCAGCCCAAAGGCTACGAACACCGGGGAGCTGTTTTTT. Amino acid sequence: CASSPKATNTGELFF.